These 9 T cell receptor beta chains were sequenced from one sample in a study of cytomegalovirus exposure and HLA in healthy donors. Clones were read by immunoSEQ multiplex PCR, and TCRdb kept only the in-frame ones, dropping some. The sample carries around 260,000 clones, about 92% recorded once. The sample comprised PBMCs. These receptors all stem from a woman in her 30s in good health and CMV-seronegative.

The CDR3 region has the DNA TGTGCCAGCAGCCCTAGCGGGAGGGCCAATGAGCAGTTCTTC. Translation: CASSPSGRANEQFF. This rearrangement joins TRBV11-3 to TRBJ2-1, with TRBD2 matching over 12 bases. The germline gives CDR1 SGHNT, CDR2 YENEEA. The CDR3 spans 14 residues. J lost 6 bases, V lost 5 bases, and 2 bases had no gene match.

This rearrangement joins TRBV7-3 to TRBJ2-7, with D unresolved. CDR1 and CDR2 from the germline V gene are SGHTA and FQGTGA. The CDR3 runs to 13 residues. Trimming took 2 bases from V and 2 from J, leaving 7 bases between them. The CDR3 loop is CASSLDNTYEQYF. CDR3 bases: TGTGCCAGCAGCTTAGACAACACCTACGAGCAGTACTTC.

This chain links TRBV2 with TRBJ2-7; D remains ambiguous. The length of the CDR3 is 12 residues. V lost 7 bases and J lost 1, with 8 bases in between. Germline CDR1 is SNHLY and CDR2 is FYNNEI. CDR3 protein: CASTRTSYEQYF. The CDR3 bases are TGTGCCAGCACGCGGACGTCCTACGAGCAGTACTTC.

This sequence joins TRBV27 and TRBJ2-7, with 7 bases that match TRBD2. CDR1 is MNHEY, CDR2 SMNVEV, per germline (reference sequence). V lost 3 bases, J lost 4 bases, and 6 bases stayed unmatched. This CDR3 has 14 residues. The CDR3 region has the DNA TGTGCCAGCAGTTTTTCAGGGAGGGGTTACGAGCAGTACTTC. It translates to CASSFSGRGYEQYF.

V and J are TRBV20-1 and TRBJ1-5; no firm D call. The CDR3 extends over 11 amino acids. In germline, CDR1 is DFQATT, CDR2 SNEGSKA (reference sequence). Trimming removed 4 bases from V and 2 bases from J, with 3 bases in between. The CDR3 sequence is CSANGNQPQHF. CDR3 DNA: TGCAGTGCTAACGGCAATCAGCCCCAGCATTTT.

The rearrangement uses TRBV6-5 and TRBJ2-7; D gene unclear. With 0 bases removed from V and 0 bases from J, the gap between germline ends came to 9 bases. There are 15 residues in the CDR3. Looked up from germline, CDR1 is MNHEY and CDR2 is SVGAGI. CDR3 in DNA: TGTGCCAGCAGTTACTCAGGTTATAGCTCCTACGAGCAGTACTTC. Translated: CASSYSGYSSYEQYF.

V usage is TRBV11-2 and J usage is TRBJ1-2, with 8 bases lining up with TRBD1. CDR1 and CDR2 (germline): SGHAT, FQNNGV. This CDR3 region has 14 residues. Trimming at V came to 5 bases and at J to 5 bases, leaving 7 bases not matched to a gene. The CDR3 DNA sequence: TGTGCCAGCAGCCAAACAGGGGGAAGATATGGCTACACCTTC. It encodes CASSQTGGRYGYTF. The full variable domain, completed using reference TRBV11-2 and TRBJ1-2, is EAGVAQSPRYKIIEKRQSVAFWCNPISGHATLYWYQQILGQGPKLLIQFQNNGVVDDSQLPKDRFSAERLKGVDSTLKIQPAKLEDSAVYLCASSQTGGRYGYTFGSGTRLTVV.

The chain joins TRBV7-3 to TRBJ2-7, with D unclear. CDR1 and CDR2 from the germline V gene are SGHTA and FQGTGA. There are 13 residues in the CDR3. V lost 0 bases, J lost 3 bases, and 6 bases lay in between. CDR3 nucleotide sequence: TGTGCCAGCAGCTTAACGTCGAACTACGAGCAGTACTTC. Its protein is CASSLTSNYEQYF. Based on the CDR3 plus reference TRBV7-3 and TRBJ2-7, the full variable domain is GAGVSQTPSNKVTEKGKYVELRCDPISGHTALYWYRQSLGQGPEFLIYFQGTGAADDSGLPNDRFFAVRPEGSVSTLKIQRTERGDSAVYLCASSLTSNYEQYFGPGTRLTVT.

J is TRBJ2-7 and V is TRBV6-1, with a possible D match to TRBD1 (5 bases). The CDR3 totals 13 residues. Germline values: CDR1 MNHNS, CDR2 SASEGT. The V and J ends lost 4 bases and 4 bases respectively, with 11 bases between them. CDR3 amino acids: CASSGGRQYEQYF. CDR3 in DNA: TGTGCCAGCAGTGGGGGCAGGCAATACGAGCAGTACTTC.